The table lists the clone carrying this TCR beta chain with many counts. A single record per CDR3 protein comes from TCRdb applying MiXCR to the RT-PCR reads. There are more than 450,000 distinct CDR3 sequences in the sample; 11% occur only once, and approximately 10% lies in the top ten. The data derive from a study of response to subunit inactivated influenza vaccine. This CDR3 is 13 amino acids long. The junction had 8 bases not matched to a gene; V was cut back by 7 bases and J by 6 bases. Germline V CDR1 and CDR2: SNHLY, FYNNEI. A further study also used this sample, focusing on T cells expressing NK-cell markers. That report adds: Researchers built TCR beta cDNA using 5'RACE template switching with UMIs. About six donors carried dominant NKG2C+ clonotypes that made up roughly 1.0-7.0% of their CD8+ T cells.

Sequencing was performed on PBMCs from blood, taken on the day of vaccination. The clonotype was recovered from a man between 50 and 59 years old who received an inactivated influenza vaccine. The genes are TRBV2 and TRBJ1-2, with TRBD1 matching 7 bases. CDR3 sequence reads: CASTWGRGDGYTF. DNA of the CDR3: TGTGCCAGCACTTGGGGCAGGGGGGATGGCTACACCTTC.